This T cell receptor beta chain is from a study of long-term antiretroviral therapy in people with HIV. This CDR3 is 14 amino acids long. CDR1 is ENHRY, CDR2 SYGVKD, per germline. With 11 bases removed from V and 4 bases from J, the gap between germline ends came to 20 bases. The assay used was immunoSEQ (version v3.0), run at survey level. This table comes from immunoSEQ multiplex PCR, and its TCRdb copy is limited to in-frame clones, with some not included. The sample lists 25,000 or so clones, 86% occurring once. This TCR was recovered from a woman aged 25 to 39 with HIV. The sequenced sample was unsorted PBMCs, obtained 1.9 years after starting antiretroviral therapy. The chain couples TRBV10-3 to TRBJ2-5; TRBD2 might be the D (6 bases). The CDR3 loop reads CAAGGDLNRETQYF. The DNA of the CDR3 is TGTGCCGCTGGCGGGGACTTAAATCGAGAGACCCAGTACTTC.